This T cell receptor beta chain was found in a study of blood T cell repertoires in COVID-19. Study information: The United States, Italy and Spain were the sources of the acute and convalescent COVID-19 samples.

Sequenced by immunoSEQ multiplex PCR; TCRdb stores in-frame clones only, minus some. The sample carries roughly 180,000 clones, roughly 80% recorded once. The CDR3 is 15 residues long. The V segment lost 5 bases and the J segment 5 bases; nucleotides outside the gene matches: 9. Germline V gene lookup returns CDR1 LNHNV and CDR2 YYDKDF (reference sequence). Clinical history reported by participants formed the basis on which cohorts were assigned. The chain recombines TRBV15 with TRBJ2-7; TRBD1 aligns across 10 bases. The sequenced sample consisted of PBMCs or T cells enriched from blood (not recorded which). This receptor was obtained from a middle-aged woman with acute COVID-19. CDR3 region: CATSGGTGERDEQYV. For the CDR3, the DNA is TGTGCCACCAGCGGCGGGACAGGGGAAAGAGACGAGCAGTACGTC.